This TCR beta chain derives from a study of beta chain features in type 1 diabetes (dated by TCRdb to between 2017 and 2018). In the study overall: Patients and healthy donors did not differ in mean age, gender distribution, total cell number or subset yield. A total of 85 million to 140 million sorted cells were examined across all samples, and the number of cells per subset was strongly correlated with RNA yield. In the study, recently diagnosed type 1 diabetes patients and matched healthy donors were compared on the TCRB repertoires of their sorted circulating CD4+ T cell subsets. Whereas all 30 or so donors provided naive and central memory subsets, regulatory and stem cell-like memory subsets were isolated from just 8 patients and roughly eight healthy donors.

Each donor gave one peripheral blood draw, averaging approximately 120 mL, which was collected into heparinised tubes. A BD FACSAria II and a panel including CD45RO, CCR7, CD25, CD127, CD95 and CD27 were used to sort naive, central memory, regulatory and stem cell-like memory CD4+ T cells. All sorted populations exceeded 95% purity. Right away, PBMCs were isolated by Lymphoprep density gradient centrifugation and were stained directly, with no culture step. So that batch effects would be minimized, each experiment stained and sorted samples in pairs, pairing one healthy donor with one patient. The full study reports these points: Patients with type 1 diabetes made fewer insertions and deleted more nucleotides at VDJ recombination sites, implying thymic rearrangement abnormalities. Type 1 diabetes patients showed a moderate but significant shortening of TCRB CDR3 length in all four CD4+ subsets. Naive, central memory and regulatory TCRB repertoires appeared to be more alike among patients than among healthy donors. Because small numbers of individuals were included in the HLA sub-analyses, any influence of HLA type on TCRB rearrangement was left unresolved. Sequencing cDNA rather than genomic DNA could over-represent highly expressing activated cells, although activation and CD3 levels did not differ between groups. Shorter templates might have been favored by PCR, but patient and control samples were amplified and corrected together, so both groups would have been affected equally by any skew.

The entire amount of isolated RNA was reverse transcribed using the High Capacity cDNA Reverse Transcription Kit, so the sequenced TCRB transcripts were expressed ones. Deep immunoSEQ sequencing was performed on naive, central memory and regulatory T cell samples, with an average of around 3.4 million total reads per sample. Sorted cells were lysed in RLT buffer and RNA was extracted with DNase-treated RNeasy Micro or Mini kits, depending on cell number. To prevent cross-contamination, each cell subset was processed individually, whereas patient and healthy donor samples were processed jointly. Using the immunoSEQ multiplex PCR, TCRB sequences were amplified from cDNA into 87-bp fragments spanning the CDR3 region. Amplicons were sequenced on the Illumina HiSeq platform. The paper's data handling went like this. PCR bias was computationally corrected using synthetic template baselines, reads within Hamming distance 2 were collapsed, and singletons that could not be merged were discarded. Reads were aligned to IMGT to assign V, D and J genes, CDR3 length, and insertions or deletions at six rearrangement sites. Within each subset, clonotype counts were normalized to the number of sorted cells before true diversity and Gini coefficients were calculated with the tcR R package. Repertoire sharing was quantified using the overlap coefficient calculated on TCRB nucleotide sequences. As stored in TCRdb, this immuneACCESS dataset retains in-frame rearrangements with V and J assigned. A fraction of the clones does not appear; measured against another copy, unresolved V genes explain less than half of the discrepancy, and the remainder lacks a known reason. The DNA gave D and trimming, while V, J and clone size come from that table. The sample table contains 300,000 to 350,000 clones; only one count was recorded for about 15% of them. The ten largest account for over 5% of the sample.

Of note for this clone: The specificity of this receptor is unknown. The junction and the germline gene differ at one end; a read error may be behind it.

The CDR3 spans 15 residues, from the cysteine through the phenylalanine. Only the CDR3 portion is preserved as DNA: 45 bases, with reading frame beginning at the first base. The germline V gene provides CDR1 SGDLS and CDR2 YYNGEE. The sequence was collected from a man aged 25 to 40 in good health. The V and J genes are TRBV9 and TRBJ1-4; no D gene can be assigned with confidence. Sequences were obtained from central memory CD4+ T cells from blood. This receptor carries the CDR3 CASSVWEGTSEKLFF. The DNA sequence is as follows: TGTGCCAGCAGCGTATGGGAGGGTACTAGTGAAAAACTGTTTTTT.